The rows below give T cell receptor beta chains drawn from one sample of a study of T cell changes during pregnancy in multiple sclerosis. Assay: immunoSEQ multiplex PCR; the TCRdb copy retains only in-frame clones and omits some. The sample shows tens of thousands of clones, 96% of them seen only once. This material consisted of CD8+ T cells from peripheral blood mononuclear cells, taken after pregnancy. The receptors derive from a female donor with multiple sclerosis, enrolled in a pregnancy study. Each CDR3 is given with its conserved first and last residue. The D gene is left open where the match is weak. Size values are once, few and many counts, or a class for expanded clones, and some rows have none.

>-|-|TRBV19|TRBJ1-1
CASSIWRGAEAFF
TGTGCCAGTAGTATTTGGCGAGGCGCTGAAGCTTTCTTT
>-|-|TRBV7-9|TRBJ2-7
CASSLSLTYEQYF
TGTGCCAGCAGCTTAAGCCTTACCTACGAGCAGTACTTC
>once|-|TRBV28|TRBJ2-3
CASSLSGGPISTDTQYF
TGTGCCAGCAGTTTATCTGGCGGGCCCATAAGCACAGATACGCAGTATTTT
>-|-|TRBV14|TRBJ2-3
CASSPGGRTDTQYF
TGTGCCAGCAGCCCTGGGGGGAGGACAGATACGCAGTATTTT
>-|-|TRBV29-1|TRBJ2-7
CSVVQETYEQYF
TGCAGCGTTGTTCAGGAAACCTACGAGCAGTACTTC
>-|TRBD1|TRBV13|TRBJ2-1
CASSLGVGQTNEQFF
TGTGCCAGCAGCCTTGGGGTGGGACAGACCAATGAGCAGTTCTTC
>-|TRBD2|TRBV7-9|TRBJ2-7
CASSGTSGRDYEQYF
TGTGCCAGCAGCGGGACTAGCGGGAGGGACTACGAGCAGTACTTC
>-|-|TRBV27|TRBJ2-7
CASSPTGIPSEQYF
TGTGCCAGCAGTCCCACAGGCATCCCTTCTGAGCAGTACTTC
>-|TRBD2|TRBV29-1|TRBJ2-1
CSAEGTSGIYNEQFF
TGCAGCGCAGAAGGGACTAGCGGGATCTACAATGAGCAGTTCTTC
>-|-|TRBV6-6|TRBJ2-7
CASSYSRGPTYEQYF
TGTGCCAGCAGTTACTCTCGCGGGCCTACCTACGAGCAGTACTTC
>-|TRBD1|TRBV6-1|TRBJ2-1
CASSVDRGTYNEQFF
TGTGCCAGCAGTGTGGACAGGGGGACCTACAATGAGCAGTTCTTC
>-|TRBD2|TRBV28|TRBJ2-7
CASSLTSGRFEQYF
TGTGCCAGCAGTTTAACTAGCGGGAGATTCGAGCAGTACTTC
>-|-|TRBV6-1|TRBJ2-5
CASSEGDSPQETQYF
TGTGCCAGCAGTGAAGGGGACTCACCACAAGAGACCCAGTACTTC
>-|TRBD1|TRBV9|TRBJ1-1
CASSMGGTGGTEAFF
TGTGCCAGCAGCATGGGGGGGACAGGGGGCACTGAAGCTTTCTTT
>-|-|TRBV21-1|TRBJ1-3
CASSHAATGSESGNTIYF
TGTGCCAGCAGCCATGCAGCGACAGGGAGTGAATCTGGAAACACCATATATTTT
>-|TRBD2|TRBV28|TRBJ2-1
CASSPGGTSDNEQFF
TGTGCCAGCAGTCCGGGCGGGACTAGCGACAATGAGCAGTTCTTC
>-|TRBD2|TRBV30|TRBJ2-3
CAWNSGRDTQYF
TGTGCCTGGAACAGCGGGAGGGATACGCAGTATTTT
>-|-|TRBV2|TRBJ1-2
CASSEGGSNYGYTF
TGTGCCAGCAGTGAAGGAGGCAGCAACTATGGCTACACCTTC
>-|-|TRBV4-2|TRBJ2-7
CASSQEEGSSAYEQYF
TGTGCCAGCAGCCAAGAAGAGGGCAGCTCCGCCTACGAGCAGTACTTC
>-|-|TRBV27|TRBJ2-1
CASSSLALYNEQFF
TGTGCCAGCAGTTCCCTAGCCCTTTACAATGAGCAGTTCTTC
>-|TRBD1|TRBV9|TRBJ1-5
CASSLGTGNQPQHF
TGTGCCAGCAGCCTCGGGACAGGGAATCAGCCCCAGCATTTT
>-|-|TRBV27|TRBJ2-6
CASTTRRSGANVLTF
TGTGCCAGCACTACCAGGCGCTCTGGGGCCAACGTCCTGACTTTC
>-|TRBD1|TRBV9|TRBJ2-7
CASSVGGEGAEQYF
TGTGCCAGCAGCGTAGGAGGAGAGGGGGCTGAGCAGTACTTC
>-|-|TRBV7-6|TRBJ2-1
CASSPLGASAYNEQFF
TGTGCCAGCAGCCCCCTGGGGGCGAGCGCCTACAATGAGCAGTTCTTC
>-|-|TRBV6-6|TRBJ2-1
CASSYSRDNEQFF
TGTGCCAGCAGTTACTCGCGGGACAATGAGCAGTTCTTC
>-|-|TRBV27|TRBJ2-1
CASSSSESSYNEQFF
TGTGCCAGCAGTTCTAGCGAGAGCTCCTACAATGAGCAGTTCTTC
>-|TRBD1|TRBV6-1|TRBJ1-6
CASSGQGYDSPLHF
TGTGCCAGCAGTGGACAGGGGTACGACTCACCCCTCCACTTT
>-|-|TRBV9|TRBJ1-1
CASSLLTGNTEAFF
TGTGCCAGCAGCCTTCTCACGGGGAACACTGAAGCTTTCTTT
>-|-|TRBV7-8|TRBJ2-1
CASSLPGGNEQFF
TGTGCCAGCAGCTTACCTGGAGGCAATGAGCAGTTCTTC
>-|TRBD2|TRBV29-1|TRBJ2-5
CSVEAGGTSETQYF
TGCAGCGTTGAAGCGGGAGGGACTTCAGAGACCCAGTACTTC
>-|-|TRBV13|TRBJ2-1
CASSSLNLGSEQFF
TGTGCCAGCAGCTCTCTCAACCTAGGATCTGAGCAGTTCTTC
>-|-|TRBV27|TRBJ2-1
CASSFPGSLNEQFF
TGTGCCAGCAGTTTCCCCGGGAGTCTCAATGAGCAGTTCTTC
>-|-|TRBV4-1|TRBJ1-5
CASSQEQGGDQPQHF
TGCGCCAGCAGCCAAGAACAGGGTGGGGATCAGCCCCAGCATTTT
>-|-|TRBV4-2|TRBJ1-5
CASSQETGSNQPQHF
TGTGCCAGCAGCCAAGAGACAGGTAGCAATCAGCCCCAGCATTTT
>-|TRBD2|TRBV29-1|TRBJ2-7
CSVNPGLAGGRGPCEQYF
TGCAGCGTCAACCCGGGACTAGCGGGAGGGCGGGGTCCCTGCGAGCAGTACTTC
>once|-|TRBV10-3|TRBJ2-7
CAISVDGSVYEQYF
TGTGCCATCAGTGTCGACGGGTCTGTCTACGAGCAGTACTTC
>-|-|TRBV7-8|TRBJ2-5
CASSYLGRGETQYF
TGTGCCAGCAGTTACCTAGGGAGGGGGGAGACCCAGTACTTC
>-|-|TRBV7-9|TRBJ1-1
CASSQGIAEAFF
TGTGCCAGCAGCCAGGGTATCGCTGAAGCTTTCTTT
>-|TRBD2|TRBV4-3|TRBJ2-7
CASSQAGGHEQYF
TGCGCCAGCAGCCAAGCGGGAGGCCACGAGCAGTACTTC
>once|-|TRBV23-1|TRBJ1-2
CASSQSKTASYGYTF
TGCGCCAGCAGTCAATCGAAAACCGCCAGCTATGGCTACACCTTC
>once|TRBD2|TRBV28|TRBJ2-1
CASSSTYSGLSYNEQFF
TGTGCCAGCAGTTCCACCTATAGCGGGCTGTCCTACAATGAGCAGTTCTTC
>-|TRBD2|TRBV19|TRBJ2-1
CASNLMAGGLNEQFF
TGTGCCAGTAACCTCATGGCGGGAGGATTGAATGAGCAGTTCTTC
>-|-|TRBV29-1|TRBJ1-2
CSVEQSYGYTF
TGCAGCGTTGAACAGTCCTATGGCTACACCTTC
>-|TRBD1|TRBV28|TRBJ1-2
CASSLSSPRQGWDGYTF
TGTGCCAGCAGTCTCTCCTCCCCCAGACAGGGCTGGGATGGCTACACCTTC
>-|-|TRBV7-9|TRBJ2-3
CASSSPLASTDTQYF
TGTGCCAGCAGCTCGCCACTAGCAAGCACAGATACGCAGTATTTT
>-|TRBD1|TRBV29-1|TRBJ2-7
CSVVVPGGYEQYF
TGCAGCGTTGTAGTTCCAGGGGGCTACGAGCAGTACTTC
>once|TRBD2|TRBV28|TRBJ2-5
CASSLFTLAGEGETQYF
TGTGCCAGCAGTCTGTTCACGCTAGCGGGAGAGGGAGAGACCCAGTACTTC